Described below is a single T cell receptor (beta chain) sequence and its context. Its antigen specificity is not known. No base quality information exists; no much larger clone differs at one position. In Seattle, one collaborating source enrolled patients while the infection was active and tracked those patients longitudinally over the course of disease. The collaborating institutions used their own protocols to collect whole blood in K2EDTA tubes. For TCRbeta analysis, collaborators shipped samples as frozen whole blood, isolated PBMCs, or DNA extracted from either of those sample types. TCRbeta CDR3 regions were amplified from genomic DNA by means of the immunoSEQ Assay, a bias-controlled multiplex PCR. In the original analysis: Nucleated cell counts per sample were estimated from amplification of reference gene primers within the assay. To quantify the absolute abundance of each unique TCRbeta CDR3 rearrangement, sequence reads were collapsed and filtered. For each sample, productive Simpson clonality was calculated by taking the square root of Simpson's diversity index across productive rearrangements. TCRdb took over this immuneACCESS table, retaining in-frame rearrangements with V and J assigned. Such tables are incomplete; in checked studies, under half of the missing clones stem from an unresolved V gene, and the remainder is unexplained. The D gene and trimming were derived from the DNA, and the V and J assignments and clone size from that table. Recorded for this sample are 250,000 to 300,000 clones; approximately 90% of them occurred a single time. The ten biggest clones cover 6.3% of the sample.

The data derive from a study of blood T cell repertoires in COVID-19 (dated by TCRdb to 2018 to 2020). About the investigation overall: Samples covering the acute and convalescent phases of COVID-19 were provided by collaborators in the United States, Italy and Spain. The prospective study material was composed of cDNA or gDNA derived from T cells, B-cell-depleted T cells, or PBMCs. Deeply sampled blood TCRbeta repertoires from subjects exposed to, actively infected with, or recovered from COVID-19 were included in the dataset. The repertoires were made available in a free public database intended to serve as a resource for research on the immune response to SARS-CoV-2. Samples came from the ongoing ImmuneRACE study (first 160 participants) plus 1,254 subjects from 6 global collaborators. Nearly every sample came with metadata listing a de-identified subject ID, COVID-19 status, age in years and sex. Where available, HLA class I and class II types were taken from metadata supplied by the sample provider and were not determined by assay-based typing. Results the study describes overall, beyond this receptor: Clinical and demographic metadata were provided uncurated, with the amount varying by source and participant.

The source of this sequence is a woman aged 50 to 65 with COVID-19, enrolled during active disease. Sequenced input: peripheral blood.

The DNA is TGTGCCAGCAGTTTCCGGGGTGCGGAGACCCAGTACTTC. This codes for CASSFRGAETQYF. Recombination linked TRBV12-3 or TRBV12-4 to TRBJ2-5; the best D guess is TRBD2, with 5 bases matching. Spanning cysteine to phenylalanine, the CDR3 consists of 13 amino acids. Just CDR3 DNA is preserved here, 39 bases in frame from base 1. Trimming takes 3 bases from V and 5 bases from J, and the germline ends sit 10 bases apart.